This T cell receptor beta chain was obtained from a study of radiation and T cells in renal cell carcinoma (dated by TCRdb to about 2020). For the study in its entirety: TCR beta sequencing covered 50 to 55 samples in total, comprising some 25 tumors and roughly 27 peripheral blood samples. The final blood draw was performed at 4 weeks after radiation, at the same time as nephrectomy. In the 53 samples combined, around 3.9 million unique CDR3 nucleotide sequences were found, encoding 2.5 million or so unique CDR3 amino acid sequences.

The CDR3 measures 12 amino acids from cysteine to phenylalanine. The DNA shown is the 36-base CDR3, in frame from base 1. CDR1 and CDR2 (SEHNR, FQNEAQ) derive from the germline V gene (reference sequence). The junction shows trimming of 4 bases on V and 9 bases on J, plus 10 bases between the germline ends. TCR beta libraries were generated from genomic DNA with the immunoSEQ kit, following the manufacturer's recommendations. To prepare libraries, a first multiplex PCR with proprietary primers was run, followed by a second PCR that added unique barcodes, and a bead cleanup was done after each round. A kit-provided positive control reaction and a negative control reaction were included in every sample batch. The final libraries underwent checking on an Agilent 4200 TapeStation D1000 ScreenTape, volumetric pooling, and quantification by qPCR. Sequencing ran on an Illumina NextSeq500 with a MidOutput 150-cycle cartridge, using 156 Read1 and 15 Index1 cycles with kit custom primers. The pooled library was loaded at 0.95 to 1 pM, with a 20% PhiX control spiked in. Regarding the original processing steps: Vendor-processed data were analyzed in R, with a clonotype defined as all T cells sharing the same CDR3 nucleotide sequence. For clone abundance analyses, frequencies were normalized to the 10,000 most abundant clones per sample. Public T cell clones, averaging fewer than five per sample, were removed before analysis. A difference in abundance of at least 32-fold between compartments was used to define tumor-enriched and baseline blood-enriched clonotypes. A beta-binomial differential abundance model was applied to find clonotypes that expanded or contracted between blood time points. The Baroni-Urbani and Buser coefficient was used to measure tumor-blood repertoire similarity, and groups were compared with two-tailed Wilcoxon tests in R. Not all clones reach the TCRdb copy of this immuneACCESS table, which keeps in-frame sequences only. Checked studies attribute under half of the gap to unresolved V genes and leave the rest unexplained. V and J calls and clone size are as listed in that table; D and trimming were resolved from the DNA. This sample gives approximately 65,000 clones in total; roughly 80% of them show up just once. About 6.3% of the sample is taken by the ten largest.

The time point label of this sample denotes: blood 4 weeks post-SBRT, at nephrectomy. The treatment or condition label, read with the paper, signifies: 15 Gy SBRT to primary tumor, nephrectomy 4 weeks later. The samples were drawn from a clinical trial, where primary renal cell carcinomas were treated with 15 Gy of stereotactic body radiation therapy and then removed by nephrectomy 4 weeks afterward. To track tumor-enriched clonotypes, serial peripheral blood was sampled from radiation-treated patients at baseline and at 2 weeks and 4 weeks after SBRT. Every patient had renal cell carcinoma of clear cell pathology. The QIAamp DNA Blood Mini Kit (Qiagen) was used to prepare genomic DNA for TCR sequencing. The analyses included only samples that passed all quality control checks. On the study overall, not on this receptor specifically: Because pretreatment tumor biopsies were not available, the study could not determine whether clonotypes were already present within the tumor at baseline. Changes in the blood repertoire were not tracked past 4 weeks after treatment. An increase in top tumor clonotypes in blood was observed from baseline to 2 weeks post-radiation, followed by contraction by 4 weeks, which was taken to suggest transient expansion of tumor-resident clones. With a single-armed trial design, the study had no way to address how radiation dose or scheduling affects the TCR repertoire.

About this clone: The specificity of this receptor is unknown. Base qualities are not at hand, and no much larger clone is one base apart.

This sequence originates from a man aged 55 to 70 with renal cell carcinoma. Sequenced material: blood, taken from a patient whose treatment included radiotherapy and nephrectomy. The rearrangement combines TRBV7-9 with TRBJ1-5, with an unclear D gene assignment. Here the CDR3 is given as CASSSPQRPQHF. The bases are TGTGCCAGCAGCTCTCCCCAGCGGCCCCAGCATTTT.